This T cell receptor (beta chain) was captured in a study of blood T cells in healthy people across ages. Notes on the study in general: The fall in TCR beta diversity per million T cells was roughly linear with age.

Primers used in a second PCR of about 6 to 11 cycles were a sample-barcoded 5' primer and a J-beta primer mix. Each CDR3 protein is one row after TCRdb ran MiXCR on the 5' RACE reads. The sample shows some 1.5 million distinct CDR3 sequences, less than 45% of them seen only once. Donors ranged from roughly 6 to 90 years old and were healthy Caucasians in Russia. For this clonotype: Its antigen is not identified.

V gave up 4 bases and J gave up 6 bases; unmatched junction bases: 8. From germline, CDR1 is MNHEY and CDR2 SMNVEV (reference sequence). This CDR3 contains 15 residues. V gene TRBV27 combines with J gene TRBJ1-5; 8 nucleotides match TRBD1. Material for sequencing was blood. This receptor was taken from a young woman in good health. The CDR3: CASSYPRQGSQPQHF. CDR3 DNA sequence: TGTGCCAGCAGTTACCCGAGACAGGGGTCTCAGCCCCAGCATTTT.